These 26 T cell receptor beta chains were all obtained from the same sample, sequenced in a study of T cells in Graves' hyperthyroidism and ophthalmopathy. Amplified regions were TCR beta CDR3 sequences from RNA transcripts. First-round RT-PCR targeting the TCR CDR3 was performed with the HTBI primer set. TCRdb reprocessed the multiplex PCR reads via MiXCR and lists one record per CDR3 protein. Among some 180,000 distinct CDR3 sequences listed, 17% were seen once. The sample was blood. Source of these receptors: a woman between 50 and 59 years old with Graves' hyperthyroidism.

The chain uses TRBV30 and TRBJ2-3, with D maybe TRBD1 (5 bases). Per germline, CDR1 GTSNPN and CDR2 SVGIG (reference sequence). The V gene lost 0 bases and the J gene lost 4 bases, with 11 bases spanning the gap. The CDR3 is 14 amino acids. The chain's CDR3 is CAWSVRGTADTQYF. The DNA for the CDR3 is TGTGCCTGGAGTGTAAGGGGAACCGCAGATACGCAGTATTTT.

The sample holds a few counts of this clonotype. The V and J genes are TRBV7-9 and TRBJ2-7; 9 nucleotides agree with TRBD1. In germline, CDR1 is SEHNR, CDR2 FQNEAQ (reference sequence). The V and J ends lost 7 bases and 1 base, in that order; junction bases with no gene match: 5. This CDR3 spans 14 amino acids. The CDR3 nucleotides are TGTGCCAGCACCCTGACAGGGGGGTCCTACGAGCAGTACTTC. This translates into CASTLTGGSYEQYF. The whole variable domain, remainder taken from reference TRBV7-9 and TRBJ2-7, is DTGVSQNPRHKITKRGQNVTFRCDPISEHNRLYWYRQTLGQGPEFLTYFQNEAQLEKSRLLSDRFSAERPKGSFSTLEIQRTEQGDSAMYLCASTLTGGSYEQYFGPGTRLTVT.

The chain carries TRBV10-3 and TRBJ2-7, with TRBD2 matching over 11 bases. The CDR3 is 17 residues long. Germline V gives CDR1 ENHRY, CDR2 SYGVKD. The J segment lost 6 bases and the V segment lost 3 bases, leaving 13 bases of the junction unmatched. CDR3 coding DNA: TGTGCCATCAGTGATCTCTTAGCGGGAGGGCCGGAGCTCGAGCAGTACTTC. This codes for CAISDLLAGGPELEQYF.

At least ten counts were recorded for this clonotype. The rearrangement uses TRBV20-1 and TRBJ2-7, with 16 bases aligning to TRBD2. Germline assignment: CDR1 DFQATT and CDR2 SNEGSKA (reference sequence). The trim removed 3 bases at V and 2 bases at J, leaving 4 bases unmatched. The CDR3 is 16 amino acids. The CDR3 nucleotides are TGCAGTGCTAGCGGGACTAGCGGGAGGGCCACCTACGAGCAGTACTTC. It encodes CSASGTSGRATYEQYF.

In this sample, this clonotype turned up many times. The V and J genes are TRBV19 and TRBJ2-5, with TRBD1 identical over 9 bases. CDR3 length: 13 residues. After removal of 4 bases from V and 4 bases from J, the junction contained 1 base not matched to a gene. Germline CDR1 and CDR2: LNHDA and SQIVND (reference sequence). The CDR3 DNA sequence: TGTGCCAGTAGTACGGACAGGGGAGAGACCCAGTACTTC. This translates into CASSTDRGETQYF.

The J gene is TRBJ1-2, the V gene TRBV20-1; D is undetermined. CDR1 and CDR2 (germline): DFQATT, SNEGSKA (reference sequence). V lost 0 bases, J lost 4 bases, and 12 bases lay in between. CDR3 length equals 14 residues. CDR3 in amino acids: CSARDRESSYGYTF. As DNA, the CDR3 is TGCAGTGCTAGAGATCGTGAGAGTAGCTATGGCTACACCTTC.

Only a few counts were recorded for this clonotype. The chain couples TRBV19 to TRBJ1-2; D uncertain. Per germline, CDR1 LNHDA and CDR2 SQIVND (reference sequence). V was shortened by 1 base and J by 7 bases, with 7 bases between the two germline ends. CDR3 length: 12 residues. CDR3 sequence: CASSIGSAGYTF. The CDR3, as DNA: TGTGCCAGTAGTATAGGGTCGGCTGGCTACACCTTC.

This clonotype was detected ten times or more. The chain has TRBV20-1 and TRBJ1-6, with unresolved D. The V end lost 3 bases, the J end lost 7 bases, and 13 bases lay between the germline ends. CDR1 DFQATT and CDR2 SNEGSKA come from the germline V gene (reference sequence). The CDR3 loop spans 14 amino acids. The CDR3 here is CSARRQEINSPLHF. The CDR3 bases are TGCAGTGCTAGGAGGCAGGAGATAAATTCACCCCTCCACTTT.

This clonotype was observed a single time. The rearrangement uses TRBV10-1 and TRBJ1-1, with D uncertain. The germline V gene encodes CDR1 WNHNN and CDR2 SYGVQD (reference sequence). The CDR3 has 14 amino acids. Trimming took off 0 bases at V and 12 bases at J, with 17 bases between the two ends. The chain's CDR3 is CASSESSSLEVTFF. In nucleotides, the CDR3 is TGCGCCAGCAGTGAGTCGAGTTCTTTGGAGGTAACTTTCTTT.

This clonotype was seen repeatedly, ten times or more. The chain combines TRBV13 with TRBJ1-1; D remains unclear. The germline V and J ends were trimmed by 5 bases and 0 bases, with 4 bases remaining between them. The CDR3 loop spans 12 amino acids. The germline V gene has CDR1 PRHDT and CDR2 FYEKMQ (reference sequence). CDR3 region: CASSLVNTEAFF. Here the CDR3 DNA reads TGTGCCAGCAGCCTAGTGAACACTGAAGCTTTCTTT.

This clonotype was counted ten times or more. V usage is TRBV2 and J usage is TRBJ2-7, with 8 bases lining up with TRBD1. After removal of 3 bases from V and 3 bases from J, the junction contained 4 bases not matched to a gene. CDR3 length equals 14 residues. Germline V lookup: CDR1 SNHLY, CDR2 FYNNEI. CDR3 sequence reads: CASSDPGGGYEQYF. The CDR3 nucleotides read TGTGCCAGCAGTGATCCAGGGGGCGGCTACGAGCAGTACTTC.

This clonotype has at least ten counts. The gene calls are TRBV6-2 or TRBV6-3 and TRBJ2-5; 15 bases are shared with TRBD2. The J segment lost 5 bases and the V segment lost 2 bases, leaving 6 bases of the junction unmatched. The CDR3 has 17 amino acids. In germline, CDR1 is MNHEY, CDR2 SVGEGT. CDR3 nucleotides: TGTGCCAGCAGTTACAGGACTAGCGGGAGGGCCCTCGAGACCCAGTACTTC. Protein: CASSYRTSGRALETQYF.

This chain connects TRBV12-3 or TRBV12-4 to TRBJ2-1, with D possibly being TRBD1 (6 bases). CDR3 length equals 15 residues. Trimming cost V 2 bases and J 13 bases, with 21 bases left between them. CDR3 in amino acids: CASSLRGSAAVFQFF. DNA of the CDR3: TGTGCCAGCAGTTTAAGGGGGAGCGCAGCGGTCTTCCAGTTCTTC.

This clonotype appeared many times. CDR3 sequence reads: CAWSVGLATDTQYF. CDR3 nucleotides: TGTGCCTGGAGTGTCGGGCTAGCGACAGATACGCAGTATTTT. This chain links TRBV30 with TRBJ2-3; possible D gene TRBD2, 6 bases. Germline loops: CDR1 GTSNPN, CDR2 SVGIG (reference sequence). Trimming pared 0 bases from V and 3 bases from J, leaving 10 bases between. The CDR3 is 14 amino acids.

This clonotype was found many times. V is TRBV12-3 or TRBV12-4 and J is TRBJ2-3, with D perhaps given as TRBD1 or TRBD2 (5 bases each). The CDR3 consists of 15 residues. The V end was cut by 6 bases, the J end by 3 bases, with 16 bases between. The CDR3 DNA reads as TGTGCCAGCAGACAGCCCGGGACCGCAACAGATACGCAGTATTTT. Encoded protein: CASRQPGTATDTQYF.

In its sample, this clonotype was seen a few times. The chain recombines TRBV7-9 with TRBJ1-1; 8 nucleotides match TRBD1. The CDR3 runs to 17 residues. Germline V lookup: CDR1 SEHNR, CDR2 FQNEAQ (reference sequence). J gave up 1 base and V 5 bases, and 12 bases lay outside the gene matches. The CDR3 bases are TGTGCCAGCAGCCCAAAGACAGGGGCTAAGGGGAACACTGAAGCTTTCTTT. Translation: CASSPKTGAKGNTEAFF.

This clonotype was seen a handful of times. The gene calls are TRBV20-1 and TRBJ2-6; no clear D. This CDR3 is 12 amino acids long. The ends were cut back, 4 bases at V and 4 bases at J, with 5 bases in the middle. Germline V gives CDR1 DFQATT, CDR2 SNEGSKA (reference sequence). CDR3 sequence reads: CSAIWGANVLTF. The CDR3 DNA sequence: TGCAGTGCTATATGGGGGGCCAACGTCCTGACTTTC.

The V gene is TRBV19, the J gene TRBJ1-1; no reliable D call. The CDR3 consists of 16 residues. The V and J ends lost 0 bases and 0 bases respectively, with 11 bases between them. Looked up from germline, CDR1 is LNHDA and CDR2 is SQIVND (reference sequence). The chain's CDR3 is CASSIDGRPMNTEAFF. DNA of the CDR3: TGTGCCAGTAGTATAGATGGAAGGCCAATGAACACTGAAGCTTTCTTT.

This clonotype was counted at least ten times. The J gene is TRBJ2-2, the V gene TRBV5-1; no clear D gene. Per the germline V gene, CDR1 is SGHRS and CDR2 is YFSETQ. V gave up 4 bases and J gave up 0 bases, with 10 bases separating them. The CDR3 has 15 residues. CDR3 residues: CASSMTAANTGELFF. CDR3 DNA sequence: TGCGCCAGCAGCATGACTGCCGCGAACACCGGGGAGCTGTTTTTT.

This clonotype was seen a handful of times. The chain links TRBV13 to TRBJ2-7; TRBD1 agrees at 8 bases. Per germline, CDR1 PRHDT and CDR2 FYEKMQ (reference sequence). Trimming at V came to 3 bases and at J to 0 bases, leaving 7 bases not matched to a gene. This CDR3 region has 16 residues. In DNA form, the CDR3 reads TGTGCCAGCAGCTTCACCCGGACAGGGTCCTCCTACGAGCAGTACTTC. It translates to CASSFTRTGSSYEQYF. Together with reference TRBV13 and TRBJ2-7, the CDR3 gives the full variable domain: AAGVIQSPRHLIKEKRETATLKCYPIPRHDTVYWYQQGPGQDPQFLISFYEKMQSDKGSIPDRFSAQQFSDYHSELNMSSLELGDSALYFCASSFTRTGSSYEQYFGPGTRLTVT.

In its sample, this clonotype was seen many times. DNA of the CDR3: TGTGCCAGCAGCTTACTGCGGGAGGCCCGAAAGACCCAGTACTTC. Protein product: CASSLLREARKTQYF. The chain links TRBV7-2 to TRBJ2-5; 8 bases line up with TRBD2. In germline, CDR1 is SGHTA, CDR2 FQGNSA. V shed 2 bases and J 6 bases; nucleotides not matched to a gene: 8. This CDR3 contains 15 residues.

The rearrangement joins TRBV10-3 to TRBJ1-2, with D unclear. The CDR3 loop spans 16 amino acids. Between the trimmed V and J ends, which lost 2 bases and 4 bases, there was a span of 17 bases. CDR1 ENHRY and CDR2 SYGVKD come from the germline V gene. This chain's CDR3 is CAISEPFKGSSYGYTF. The DNA for the CDR3 is TGTGCCATCAGTGAGCCGTTTAAAGGGTCGAGCTATGGCTACACCTTC.

This chain connects TRBV20-1 to TRBJ2-3, with TRBD2 as a possible D gene (5 bases). The CDR3 is 12 residues long. Germline values: CDR1 DFQATT, CDR2 SNEGSKA (reference sequence). The CDR3 sequence: CTPRGTTDTQYF. DNA for the CDR3: TGCACCCCTCGGGGAACCACAGATACGCAGTATTTT.

V usage is TRBV10-3 and J usage is TRBJ1-5; 8 bases line up with TRBD1. Germline loops: CDR1 ENHRY, CDR2 SYGVKD. The ends lost 10 bases at V and 4 bases at J; junction bases unmatched: 3. The CDR3 is made up of 12 amino acids. The CDR3 DNA sequence: TGTGCCACCAGGACAGGGAATCAGCCCCAGCATTTT. Its protein product is CATRTGNQPQHF.

This clonotype was detected many times. The rearrangement links TRBV16 to TRBJ1-2; D ambiguous. Between the trimmed V and J ends, which lost 0 bases and 6 bases, there was a span of 8 bases. The CDR3 loop spans 13 amino acids. Looked up from germline, CDR1 is KGHSY and CDR2 is FQNENV. CDR3 residues: CASSQSIANGYTF. CDR3 coding DNA: TGTGCCAGCAGCCAATCTATCGCAAATGGCTACACCTTC.

This clonotype was recorded many times. This chain links TRBV24-1 with TRBJ1-1, with 7 nucleotides matching TRBD1. V was pared by 4 bases and J by 5 bases, with 6 bases of the junction left unmatched. The CDR3 loop spans 14 amino acids. The germline V gene encodes CDR1 KGHDR and CDR2 SFDVKD. CDR3 DNA sequence: TGTGCCACCAGTGACTCAGGGGGAAGGACTGAAGCTTTCTTT. Translating it yields CATSDSGGRTEAFF.